The sequence of this TCR beta chain was determined in a study of blood T cell repertoires in COVID-19. The protocol was immunoSEQ multiplex PCR, while the TCRdb copy is restricted to in-frame clones and leaves out a portion. The profile covers 200,000 or so clones, with approximately 81% appearing a single time and 15% to 20% taken by the ten largest. CDR3 length: 15 amino acids. V was trimmed by 1 base and J by 9 bases, leaving 13 bases between them. Germline CDR1 LGHNA, CDR2 YNFKEQ. The sample taken for sequencing was peripheral blood. The sequence was obtained from a person between 65 and 79 years old with COVID-19, enrolled during active disease. This sequence joins TRBV4-2 and TRBJ1-6, with unresolved D. This CDR3 reads CASSQVPTGGSPLHF. The CDR3 coding sequence is TGTGCCAGCAGCCAAGTCCCCACCGGTGGTTCACCCCTCCACTTT.